Below, 14 T cell receptor beta chains from the same sample are listed, as sequenced in a study of Ad26.COV2.S vaccination and SARS-CoV-2 variants. Treatment meaning: around 19 received Ad26.COV2.S at low or high dose, single or two shots; 5 received placebo; per-sample allocation not given. Samples were taken on day 63 after the first vaccine or placebo injection. The assay was immunoSEQ multiplex PCR, and TCRdb's table has in-frame clones only and misses some. The data contain roughly 320,000 clones, roughly 87% of them singletons. Sequences were derived from peripheral blood, sampled in a trial of Ad26.COV2.S vaccine versus placebo. Every receptor here comes from a person between 18 and 59 years old who received the Ad26.COV2.S COVID-19 vaccine or a placebo.

The chain carries TRBV19 and TRBJ2-3; no reliable D call. Trimming shortened V by 4 bases and J by 3 bases, and 11 bases separated the two germline ends. The CDR3 is 14 residues long. CDR1 LNHDA and CDR2 SQIVND come from the germline V gene (reference sequence). The CDR3 loop is CASSKTSPTDTQYF. CDR3 DNA sequence: TGTGCCAGTAGTAAGACATCTCCGACAGATACGCAGTATTTT.

This chain connects TRBV3-1 (or the pseudogene TRBV3-2) to TRBJ1-2; TRBD1 might be the D (6 bases). The CDR3 is made up of 13 amino acids. Trimming shortened V by 1 base and J by 8 bases, and 11 bases separated the two germline ends. From germline, CDR1 is LGHDT and CDR2 YNNKEL (reference sequence). Here the CDR3 DNA reads TGTGCCAGCAGCCAAGTGGCAGGGGACGGCTACACCTTC. Translated: CASSQVAGDGYTF.

The gene calls are TRBV4-1 and TRBJ1-1; D is unclear. Looked up from germline, CDR1 is MGHRA and CDR2 is YSYEKL. The germline V and J ends were trimmed by 4 bases and 1 base, with 16 bases remaining between them. This CDR3 is 16 amino acids long. CDR3 residues: CASSPLGERENTEAFF. For the CDR3, the DNA is TGCGCCAGCAGCCCCCTAGGAGAACGGGAGAACACTGAAGCTTTCTTT.

The chain links TRBV4-3 to TRBJ2-1; D might be TRBD1 or TRBD2, each matching 6 bases. This CDR3 is 14 amino acids long. Deletions cut 6 bases from V and 6 bases from J, with 15 bases between. The germline gives CDR1 LGHNA, CDR2 YSLEER. The CDR3 sequence: CASRSGHGGNEQFF. The CDR3 DNA is TGCGCCAGCAGGTCGGGACACGGGGGCAATGAGCAGTTCTTC.

The genes are TRBV9 and TRBJ2-1; 9 positions agree with TRBD1. The CDR3 extends over 16 amino acids. V lost 2 bases, J lost 9 bases, and 12 bases stayed unmatched. Germline CDR1 SGDLS, CDR2 YYNGEE. DNA for the CDR3: TGTGCCAGCAGCGTCTCCGGGACAGGGAGGTCCAGTGAGCAGTTCTTC. Amino acid sequence: CASSVSGTGRSSEQFF.

The rearrangement joins TRBV15 to TRBJ2-5; 7 bases map to TRBD1. Germline V gene lookup returns CDR1 LNHNV and CDR2 YYDKDF (reference sequence). V lost 5 bases to trimming and J lost 2 bases; unmatched junction nucleotides: 8. This CDR3 spans 15 amino acids. The chain's CDR3 is CATSRGDSQQETQYF. As DNA, the CDR3 is TGTGCCACCAGCCGTGGGGACAGCCAACAAGAGACCCAGTACTTC.

This clone was seen a few times. Germline and junction disagree at one end, which may indicate a read error. This chain connects TRBV7-7 to TRBJ1-2, with 10 bases that match TRBD1. From germline, CDR1 is SSHAT and CDR2 FNYEAQ (reference sequence). CDR3 size: 15 residues. CDR3 amino acids: CASSLRQGADYGYTF. The CDR3 coding sequence is TGTGCTAGCAGCCTCCGACAGGGGGCAGACTATGGCTACACCTTC.

The table lists this clone with a few counts. The V call is TRBV3-1 (or the pseudogene TRBV3-2), the J call TRBJ1-5; D is unclear. Trimming left V 0 bases short and J 0 bases short, with 6 bases between. Germline CDR1 is LGHDT and CDR2 is YNNKEL (reference sequence). The CDR3 runs to 15 residues. The DNA for the CDR3 is TGTGCCAGCAGCCAAGATCTGGCTAGCAATCAGCCCCAGCATTTT. It specifies CASSQDLASNQPQHF.

V and J are TRBV18 and TRBJ2-7; 12 bases align to TRBD2. Losses at the gene ends were 3 bases for V and 1 base for J; bases not matched to a gene: 7. This CDR3 is 17 amino acids long. CDR1 is KGHSH, CDR2 LQKENI, per germline. The CDR3: CASSPRTSGDLSYEQYF. The CDR3, as DNA: TGTGCCAGCTCACCCCGGACTAGCGGGGACCTATCCTACGAGCAGTACTTC.

The gene calls are TRBV6-5 and TRBJ1-2, with D unresolved. This CDR3 contains 13 residues. V dropped 5 bases and J dropped 4 bases, with 11 bases sitting between them. Germline V gives CDR1 MNHEY, CDR2 SVGAGI. CDR3 sequence: CASSHPLLYGYTF. The CDR3 DNA sequence: TGTGCCAGCAGTCACCCACTCCTCTATGGCTACACCTTC.

The V gene is TRBV5-1, the J gene TRBJ2-7, with 7 nucleotides matching TRBD1. The CDR3 loop spans 14 amino acids. J lost 2 bases, V lost 2 bases, and 4 bases had no gene match. Germline assignment: CDR1 SGHRS and CDR2 YFSETQ. The CDR3 here is CASSLPGQTYEQYF. The CDR3 bases are TGCGCCAGCAGCTTACCGGGACAGACCTACGAGCAGTACTTC.

This clone was detected only once. The chain is built from TRBV3-1 (or the pseudogene TRBV3-2) and TRBJ1-6; D is perhaps TRBD1 (5 bases). V lost 2 bases and J lost 7, with 12 bases in between. The CDR3 consists of 15 residues. Germline CDR1 and CDR2: LGHDT and YNNKEL (reference sequence). The CDR3 DNA reads as TGTGCCAGCAGCCAAAGAGACAGCCAAAATTCACCCCTCCACTTT. As protein: CASSQRDSQNSPLHF.

The chain combines TRBV12-3 or TRBV12-4 with TRBJ2-7; weak D call: TRBD2 (5 bases). Trimming left V 6 bases short and J 6 bases short, with 12 bases between. This CDR3 region has 12 residues. For the CDR3, the DNA is TGTGCCAGCAGCCAGGACTTGTTCGAGCAGTACTTC. Translation gives CASSQDLFEQYF.

The V call is TRBV4-3, the J call TRBJ1-3, with D possibly being TRBD1 (5 bases). The CDR3 is 15 amino acids. Germline V gene lookup returns CDR1 LGHNA and CDR2 YSLEER. V gave up 2 bases and J gave up 1 base, with 9 bases separating them. CDR3 nucleotides: TGCGCCAGCAGCCAATTTGACAGATCTGGAAACACCATATATTTT. This encodes CASSQFDRSGNTIYF.